Below are 28 T cell receptor beta chains sequenced from a single sample in a study of blood T cells in healthy people across ages (dated by TCRdb to 2014 to 2015). Library creation used 5' RACE. Sequencing instrument: Illumina HiSeq 2500. A second PCR of 7 to 11 cycles was performed with a sample-barcoded 5' primer and a J-beta primer mix. TCRdb took the public reads, trimmed them with fastp at Q25, ran MiXCR for clone calling and kept in-frame beta chains. When rows share a CDR3 protein, they turn into one entry using the most common DNA and genes. For this sample the table gives 1.5 million to 2 million distinct CDR3 sequences, of which roughly 27% were detected only once. About 8% of the sample is held by the ten biggest clonotypes. The sequencing input was blood. The receptor source for this set is a woman in her twenties or thirties in good health.

This clonotype was seen a few times. The CDR3 sequence: CASSFYVNTEAFF. The CDR3 DNA follows: TGTGCCAGCAGTTTCTACGTAAACACTGAAGCTTTCTTT. The V and J genes are TRBV28 and TRBJ1-1; D uncertain. The ends were cut back, 3 bases at V and 2 bases at J, with 7 bases in the middle. This CDR3 is 13 amino acids long. In germline, CDR1 is MDHEN, CDR2 SYDVKM.

This clonotype was observed a few times. The chain couples TRBV19 to TRBJ1-4; the D is unclear. Germline V gene sequence: CDR1 LNHDA, CDR2 SQIVND (reference sequence). V was clipped by 7 bases and J by 8 bases, with 17 bases between them. CDR3 length: 14 amino acids. CDR3 protein: CASKVGNSREKLFF. The DNA of the CDR3 is TGTGCCAGTAAGGTTGGAAATAGTCGAGAAAAACTGTTTTTT.

The chain uses TRBV7-9 and TRBJ2-1; D call uncertain. V lost 4 bases and J 8 bases, leaving 15 bases between the germline ends. Germline CDR1 is SEHNR and CDR2 is FQNEAQ (reference sequence). CDR3 length: 14 amino acids. The CDR3 nucleotides read TGTGCCAGCAGCTCCGGGTTGGGTGTAGATGAGCAGTTCTTC. Translated, it gives CASSSGLGVDEQFF.

On this clonotype: A much larger clone is a single base away; this may be a read error. The rearrangement uses TRBV7-6 and TRBJ2-7, with TRBD1 as a possible D gene (5 bases). The germline gives CDR1 SGHVS, CDR2 FNYEAQ. The CDR3 consists of 15 residues. In nucleotides, the CDR3 is TGTGCCAGCAGCTCGACAGCTCTGGCCTCCTGCGAGCAGTACTTC. Residues: CASSSTALASCEQYF.

The sample holds a few counts of this clonotype. The chain employs TRBV27 and TRBJ1-1; TRBD1 might be the D (6 bases). V lost 7 bases and J 4 bases, leaving 22 bases between the germline ends. The CDR3 consists of 16 residues. Germline-derived CDR1 and CDR2 are MNHEY and SMNVEV (reference sequence). The CDR3: CASTGSPDRTFTEAFF. The CDR3 DNA reads as TGTGCCAGCACCGGTAGCCCGGACAGAACGTTCACTGAAGCTTTCTTT.

This clonotype came up a few times. The J gene is TRBJ2-1, the V gene TRBV7-9; the match to TRBD2 covers 10 bases. The V gene's germline CDR1 is SEHNR and CDR2 FQNEAQ (reference sequence). The CDR3 sequence is 19 residues long. Unmatched junction bases numbered 16, after V lost 6 bases and J lost 2 bases. Here the CDR3 reads CASSSSGRDTRSPYNEQFF. The CDR3 DNA reads as TGTGCCAGCAGTTCGAGCGGGAGGGACACAAGGAGCCCCTACAATGAGCAGTTCTTC.

This clonotype has only a few counts. This sequence joins TRBV20-1 and TRBJ1-5, with D unclear. Germline assignment: CDR1 DFQATT and CDR2 SNEGSKA (reference sequence). CDR3 length equals 13 residues. Deletions cut 0 bases from V and 6 bases from J, with 9 bases between. The CDR3 DNA reads as TGCAGTGCTAGAGATAGTCCGTCTCAGCCCCAGCATTTT. Translating it yields CSARDSPSQPQHF.

This clonotype appeared many times. The genes are TRBV5-6 and TRBJ2-5, with D uncertain. Germline CDR1 SGHDT, CDR2 YYEEEE. This CDR3 has 15 residues. V was pared by 0 bases and J by 3 bases, with 12 bases between. The CDR3 nucleotides are TGTGCCAGCAGCTTGGTGACGGTCCAGAAAGAGACCCAGTACTTC. Its protein product is CASSLVTVQKETQYF.

In its sample, this clonotype was seen many times. The chain recombines TRBV5-1 with TRBJ2-1, with D perhaps matching TRBD2 (6 bases). V was pared by 9 bases and J by 7 bases, with 20 bases between. Germline-derived CDR1 and CDR2 are SGHRS and YFSETQ. The CDR3 is 14 amino acids. DNA for the CDR3: TGCGCCACCGAGTCCGACCCTGCGGGGAATGAGCAGTTCTTC. This codes for CATESDPAGNEQFF.

This clonotype has a handful of counts. The DNA of the CDR3 is TGTGCCAGCTCACCACCTGACCGCCCCTATGGCTACACCTTC. This gives the protein CASSPPDRPYGYTF. The chain links TRBV18 to TRBJ1-2; D is ambiguous. V was shortened by 0 bases and J by 4 bases, with 9 bases between the two germline ends. Germline CDR1 reads KGHSH; CDR2 reads LQKENI. The CDR3 length is 14 residues.

As regards this clonotype: A much larger clonotype is one base distant, so this may be a read error. The chain joins TRBV2 to TRBJ2-1, with a weak D call TRBD2 (6 bases). The J call may be mistaken, given a closer DNA end match to TRBJ2-7. CDR1 is SNHLY and CDR2 is FYNNEI in the germline V gene. This CDR3 comprises 18 residues. CDR3 amino acids: CASSEKAELASSYNEQYF. CDR3 DNA: TGTGCCAGCAGTGAAAAGGCTGAACTAGCAAGCTCCTACAATGAGCAGTACTTC.

Of note for this clonotype: A much bigger clone sits one base away, suggesting this may be a read error. The chain employs TRBV18 and TRBJ2-5; maybe TRBD2 (7 bases). The DNA end is a closer match to TRBJ2-7, so the J assignment may be wrong. The length of the CDR3 is 15 residues. Germline CDR1 KGHSH, CDR2 LQKENI. CDR3 region: CACSPHEGGHDEQYF. The CDR3 DNA is TGTGCCTGCTCACCGCACGAGGGGGGGCACGACGAGCAGTACTTC.

This clonotype has just a few counts. One base away lies a much larger clone, so this may be a sequencing read error. The chain links TRBV29-1 to TRBJ2-1; 7 positions match TRBD2. The end of the DNA aligns better with TRBJ2-7, so the J call may be wrong. This CDR3 is 16 amino acids long. CDR1 and CDR2 (germline): SQVTM, ANQGSEA. The CDR3 is CSVEAPPGLTYNEQYF. The CDR3 DNA sequence: TGCAGCGTTGAAGCCCCGCCGGGACTAACCTACAATGAGCAGTACTTC.

The sample holds many counts of this clonotype. The chain uses TRBV5-1 and TRBJ1-1; 7 positions match TRBD1. CDR1 is SGHRS, CDR2 YFSETQ, per germline. The CDR3 totals 15 residues. Trimming at V came to 5 bases and at J to 6 bases, leaving 13 bases not matched to a gene. The CDR3 coding sequence is TGCGCCAGCAGAAGTAGACAGGGCCTCGGCGCTGAAGCTTTCTTT. Its protein product is CASRSRQGLGAEAFF.

The rearrangement uses TRBV15 and TRBJ1-2, with TRBD1 as a possible D gene (5 bases). Trimming removed 8 bases at V and 7 bases at J, with 17 bases between. CDR1 is LNHNV, CDR2 YYDKDF, per germline (reference sequence). The CDR3 has 13 residues. Here the CDR3 DNA reads TGTGCCACCCGGGGCGGTGGAGGGGTTGGCTACACCTTC. Translated, it gives CATRGGGGVGYTF.

This rearrangement joins TRBV5-5 to TRBJ1-5; the D is unclear. The CDR3 contains 14 residues. Germline CDR1 reads SGHKS; CDR2 reads YYEKEE (reference sequence). Trimming took 2 bases from V and 2 from J, leaving 8 bases between them. Written as DNA, the CDR3 is TGTGCCAGCAGCTTCGACTGGGGCAATCAGCCCCAGCATTTT. Encoded protein: CASSFDWGNQPQHF. Full variable domain (rest looked up from reference TRBV5-5 and TRBJ1-5): DAGVTQSPTHLIKTRGQQVTLRCSPISGHKSVSWYQQVLGQGPQFIFQYYEKEERGRGNFPDRFSARQFPNYSSELNVNALLLGDSALYLCASSFDWGNQPQHFGDGTRLSIL.

This clonotype was seen at least ten times. J is TRBJ2-7 and V is TRBV27, with D tentatively TRBD1 (5 bases). Trimming pared 5 bases from V and 2 bases from J, leaving 10 bases between. The CDR3 contains 13 residues. Per the germline V gene, CDR1 is MNHEY and CDR2 is SMNVEV (reference sequence). CDR3 in DNA: TGTGCCAGCAGTCGGGTAGGGGCCTACGAGCAGTACTTC. Amino acid sequence: CASSRVGAYEQYF.

The V gene is TRBV7-2, the J gene TRBJ2-5; 8 bases agree with TRBD2. Germline V lookup: CDR1 SGHTA, CDR2 FQGNSA. After removal of 6 bases from V and 5 bases from J, the junction contained 11 bases not matched to a gene. This CDR3 has 15 amino acids. Written as DNA, the CDR3 is TGTGCCAGCAGTTCCCCTAGCGGGCTCAGGGAGACCCAGTACTTC. Translating it yields CASSSPSGLRETQYF. Full variable domain (remainder filled in from reference TRBV7-2 and TRBJ2-5): GAGVSQSPSNKVTEKGKDVELRCDPISGHTALYWYRQSLGQGLEFLIYFQGNSAPDKSGLPSDRFSAERTGGSVSTLTIQRTQQEDSAVYLCASSSPSGLRETQYFGPGTRLLVL.

Many counts were recorded for this clonotype. The V gene is TRBV7-6, the J gene TRBJ2-7; 10 positions agree with TRBD2. The CDR3 has 15 residues. Germline loops: CDR1 SGHVS, CDR2 FNYEAQ. V lost 6 bases to trimming and J lost 3 bases; unmatched junction nucleotides: 8. As DNA, the CDR3 is TGTGCCAGCAGTAGTTCTAGCGGGGGATTCTACGAGCAGTACTTC. Residues: CASSSSSGGFYEQYF.

There are many counts of this clonotype. This chain connects TRBV29-1 to TRBJ2-3; D unresolved. This CDR3 has 12 residues. Looked up from germline, CDR1 is SQVTM and CDR2 is ANQGSEA. Trimming shortened V by 5 bases and J by 3 bases, and 9 bases separated the two germline ends. CDR3 residues: CSVMVVTDTQYF. The CDR3 coding sequence is TGCAGCGTTATGGTGGTGACAGATACGCAGTATTTT.

As to this clonotype: This may stem from a read error, because a much larger clone lies one nucleotide away. The genes are TRBV5-1 and TRBJ1-4; D unresolved. V was trimmed by 5 bases and J by 5 bases, leaving 13 bases between them. Germline CDR1 reads SGHRS; CDR2 reads YFSETQ. CDR3 length: 14 residues. CDR3: CASRGGITNEKLFF. CDR3 sequence (DNA): TGCGCCAGCAGGGGTGGCATCACCAATGAAAAACTGTTTTTT.

The chain combines TRBV6-6 with TRBJ2-3; 8 bases map to TRBD2. The V gene's germline CDR1 is MNHNY and CDR2 SVGAGI (reference sequence). V dropped 6 bases and J dropped 2; count of bases not matched to a gene: 4. The CDR3 spans 14 residues. The chain's CDR3 is CASSLLAVTDTQYF. DNA for the CDR3: TGTGCCAGCAGCCTACTAGCGGTCACAGATACGCAGTATTTT.

In this sample, this clonotype turned up a few times. The rearrangement links TRBV11-1 to TRBJ2-7; 13 bases match TRBD2. From germline, CDR1 is SGHAT and CDR2 FQDESV (reference sequence). This CDR3 spans 20 amino acids. J gave up 1 base and V 2 bases, and 14 bases lay outside the gene matches. Written as DNA, the CDR3 is TGTGCCAGCAGCTTACCCCCCCCACTAGCGGGGGGGCCCCCGTCCTACGAGCAGTACTTC. Protein product: CASSLPPPLAGGPPSYEQYF.

V is TRBV2 and J is TRBJ2-1, with 7 bases matching TRBD2. Germline V gene lookup returns CDR1 SNHLY and CDR2 FYNNEI. Germline trimming cut 8 bases from V and 2 bases from J; bases unmatched to any gene: 3. The CDR3 has 13 residues. Here the CDR3 DNA reads TGTGCCAGCCTCAGCGGGGCCTACAATGAGCAGTTCTTC. It codes for CASLSGAYNEQFF.

This clonotype occurred many times. The chain carries TRBV6-2 or TRBV6-3 and TRBJ2-5; 10 nucleotides line up with TRBD2. The CDR3 extends over 15 amino acids. Germline assignment: CDR1 MNHEY and CDR2 SVGEGT. After removal of 4 bases from V and 4 bases from J, the junction contained 6 bases not matched to a gene. The CDR3 is CASSFSGLAVETQYF. In nucleotides, the CDR3 is TGTGCCAGCAGTTTTTCCGGACTAGCGGTAGAGACCCAGTACTTC.

This clonotype turned up a few times. The chain recombines TRBV20-1 with TRBJ2-2; D may be TRBD1 (5 bases). CDR1 DFQATT and CDR2 SNEGSKA come from the germline V gene (reference sequence). The CDR3 consists of 13 residues. The V end was cut by 3 bases, the J end by 4 bases, with 9 bases between. The CDR3 spells CSARLGVTGELFF. For the CDR3, the DNA is TGCAGTGCTAGGCTAGGGGTCACCGGGGAGCTGTTTTTT.

There are a few counts of this clonotype. V usage is TRBV20-1 and J usage is TRBJ2-1; 10 bases line up with TRBD2. Looked up from germline, CDR1 is DFQATT and CDR2 is SNEGSKA (reference sequence). V lost 3 bases and J lost 9; bases outside the gene matches: 8. CDR3 length equals 14 residues. The CDR3 reads CSASRSSGRGEQFF. In DNA, the CDR3 is TGCAGTGCTAGCAGGTCTAGCGGGAGAGGTGAGCAGTTCTTC.

V is TRBV5-5 and J is TRBJ2-5; D uncertain. Germline loops: CDR1 SGHKS, CDR2 YYEKEE (reference sequence). The V end was cut by 4 bases, the J end by 2 bases, with 12 bases between. This CDR3 spans 14 amino acids. The CDR3 region is CASSVSVGQETQYF. For the CDR3, the DNA is TGTGCCAGCAGCGTCTCTGTGGGACAAGAGACCCAGTACTTC.